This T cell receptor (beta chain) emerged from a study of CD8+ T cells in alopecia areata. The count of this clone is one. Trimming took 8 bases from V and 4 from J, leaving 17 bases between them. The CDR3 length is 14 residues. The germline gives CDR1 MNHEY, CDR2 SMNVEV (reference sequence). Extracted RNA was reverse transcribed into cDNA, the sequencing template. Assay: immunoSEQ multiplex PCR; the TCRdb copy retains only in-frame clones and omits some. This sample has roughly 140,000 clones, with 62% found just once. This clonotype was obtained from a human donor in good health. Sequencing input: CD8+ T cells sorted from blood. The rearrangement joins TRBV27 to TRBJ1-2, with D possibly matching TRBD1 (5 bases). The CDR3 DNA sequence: TGTGCCAGCTCCGGCGGGGGGATTGGCTATGGCTACACCTTC. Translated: CASSGGGIGYGYTF.